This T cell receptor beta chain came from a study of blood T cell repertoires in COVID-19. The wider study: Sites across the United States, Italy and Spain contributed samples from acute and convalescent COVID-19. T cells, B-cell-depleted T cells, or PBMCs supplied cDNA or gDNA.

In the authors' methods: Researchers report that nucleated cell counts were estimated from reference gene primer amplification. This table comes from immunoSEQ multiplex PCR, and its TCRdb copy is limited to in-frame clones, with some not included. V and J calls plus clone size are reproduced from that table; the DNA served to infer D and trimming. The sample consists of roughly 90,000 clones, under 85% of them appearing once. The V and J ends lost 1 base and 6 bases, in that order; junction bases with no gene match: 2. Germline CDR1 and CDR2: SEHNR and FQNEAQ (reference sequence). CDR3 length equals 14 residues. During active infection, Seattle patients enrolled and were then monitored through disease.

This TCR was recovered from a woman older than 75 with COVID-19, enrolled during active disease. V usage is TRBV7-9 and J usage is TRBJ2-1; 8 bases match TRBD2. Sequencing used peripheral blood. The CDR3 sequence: CASSLGTSINEQFF. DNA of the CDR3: TGTGCCAGCAGCTTAGGGACTAGCATCAATGAGCAGTTCTTC.